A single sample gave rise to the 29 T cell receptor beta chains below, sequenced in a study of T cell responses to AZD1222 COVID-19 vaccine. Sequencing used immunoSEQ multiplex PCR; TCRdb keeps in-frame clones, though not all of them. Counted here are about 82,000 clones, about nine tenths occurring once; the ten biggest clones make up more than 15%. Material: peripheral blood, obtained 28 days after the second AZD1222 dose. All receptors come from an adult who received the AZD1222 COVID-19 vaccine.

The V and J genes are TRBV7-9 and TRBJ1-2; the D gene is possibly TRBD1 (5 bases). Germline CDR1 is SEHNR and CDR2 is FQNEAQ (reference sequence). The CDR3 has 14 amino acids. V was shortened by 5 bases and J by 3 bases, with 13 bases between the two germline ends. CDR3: CASSLHDSYYGYTF. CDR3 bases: TGTGCCAGCAGCCTCCACGACAGTTACTATGGCTACACCTTC.

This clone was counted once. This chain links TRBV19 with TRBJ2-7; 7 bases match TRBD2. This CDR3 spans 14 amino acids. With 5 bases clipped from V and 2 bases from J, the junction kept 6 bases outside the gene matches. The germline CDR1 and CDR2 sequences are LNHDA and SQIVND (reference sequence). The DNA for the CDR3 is TGTGCCAGTAGTTCCCCCGGACTAGCCTACGAGCAGTACTTC. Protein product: CASSSPGLAYEQYF.

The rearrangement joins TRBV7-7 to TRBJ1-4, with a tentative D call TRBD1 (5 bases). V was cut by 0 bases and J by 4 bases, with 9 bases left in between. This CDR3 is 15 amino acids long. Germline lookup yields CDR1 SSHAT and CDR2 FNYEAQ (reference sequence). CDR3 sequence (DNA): TGTGCCAGCAGCTTAGCGGCGGGGGGTAATGAAAAACTGTTTTTT. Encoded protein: CASSLAAGGNEKLFF. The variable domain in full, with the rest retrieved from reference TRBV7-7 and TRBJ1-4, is GAGVSQSPRYKVTKRGQDVTLRCDPISSHATLYWYQQALGQGPEFLTYFNYEAQPDKSGLPSDRFSAERPEGSISTLTIQRTEQRDSAMYRCASSLAAGGNEKLFFGSGTQLSVL.

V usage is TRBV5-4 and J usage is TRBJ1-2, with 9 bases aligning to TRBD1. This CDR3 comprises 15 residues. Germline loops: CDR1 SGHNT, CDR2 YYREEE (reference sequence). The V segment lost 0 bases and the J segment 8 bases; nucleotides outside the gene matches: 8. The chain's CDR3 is CASSLARQGEEGYTF. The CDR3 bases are TGTGCCAGCAGCTTGGCTAGACAGGGGGAGGAAGGCTACACCTTC.

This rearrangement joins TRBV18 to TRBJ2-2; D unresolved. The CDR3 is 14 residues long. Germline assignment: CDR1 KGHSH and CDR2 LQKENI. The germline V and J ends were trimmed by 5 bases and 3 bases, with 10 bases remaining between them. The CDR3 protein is CASSLAVDTGELFF. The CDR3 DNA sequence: TGTGCCAGCTCATTAGCAGTGGACACCGGGGAGCTGTTTTTT.

CDR3 in amino acids: CASSQGVRGGQPQHF. The CDR3 nucleotides read TGTGCCAGCAGCCAAGGGGTCCGGGGGGGTCAGCCCCAGCATTTT. This sequence joins TRBV7-2 and TRBJ1-5; D might be TRBD1 (5 bases). Germline CDR1 and CDR2: SGHTA and FQGNSA. V lost 5 bases, J lost 6 bases, and 17 bases lay in between. This CDR3 is 15 amino acids long.

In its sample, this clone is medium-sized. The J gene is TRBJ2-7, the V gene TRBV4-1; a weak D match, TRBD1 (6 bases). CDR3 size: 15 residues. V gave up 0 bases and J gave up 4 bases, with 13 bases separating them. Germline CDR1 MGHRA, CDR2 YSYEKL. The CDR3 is CASSQDEGEGYEQYF. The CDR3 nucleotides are TGCGCCAGCAGCCAAGATGAGGGGGAAGGTTACGAGCAGTACTTC.

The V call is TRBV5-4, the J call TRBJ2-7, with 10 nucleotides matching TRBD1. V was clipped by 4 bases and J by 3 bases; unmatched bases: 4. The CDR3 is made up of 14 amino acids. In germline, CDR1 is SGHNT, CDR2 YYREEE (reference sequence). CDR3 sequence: CASSMTGGSYEQYF. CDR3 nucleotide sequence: TGTGCCAGCAGCATGACAGGGGGCAGCTACGAGCAGTACTTC.

The CDR3 nucleotides are TGTGCTAGTGGTTTTCGAGACAATGAGCAGTTCTTC. Residues: CASGFRDNEQFF. The chain employs TRBV12-5 and TRBJ2-1; D is uncertain. Germline values: CDR1 LGHNT, CDR2 FRNRAP. The V end was cut by 3 bases, the J end by 5 bases, with 5 bases between. The CDR3 covers 12 residues.

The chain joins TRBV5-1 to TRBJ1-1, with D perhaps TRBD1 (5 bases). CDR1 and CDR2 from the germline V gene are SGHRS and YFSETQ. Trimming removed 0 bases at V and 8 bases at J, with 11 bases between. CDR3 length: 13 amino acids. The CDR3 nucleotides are TGCGCCAGCAGCTTGGCAGGGCTTAAGGAAGCTTTCTTT. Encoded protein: CASSLAGLKEAFF. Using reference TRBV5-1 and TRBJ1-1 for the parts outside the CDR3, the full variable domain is KAGVTQTPRYLIKTRGQQVTLSCSPISGHRSVSWYQQTPGQGLQFLFEYFSETQRNKGNFPGRFSGRQFSNSRSEMNVSTLELGDSALYLCASSLAGLKEAFFGQGTRLTVV.

The CDR3: CASSGAGSNQPQHF. For the CDR3, the DNA is TGTGCCAGCAGTGGGGCGGGAAGCAATCAGCCCCAGCATTTT. The V and J genes are TRBV28 and TRBJ1-5, with a possible D match to TRBD1 (5 bases). Trimming stripped 5 bases from V and 1 base from J, with 9 bases between. Germline V gene sequence: CDR1 MDHEN, CDR2 SYDVKM. The CDR3 is 14 amino acids. The variable domain in full, with the rest retrieved from reference TRBV28 and TRBJ1-5, is DVKVTQSSRYLVKRTGEKVFLECVQDMDHENMFWYRQDPGLGLRLIYFSYDVKMKEKGDIPEGYSVSREKKERFSLILESASTNQTSMYLCASSGAGSNQPQHFGDGTRLSIL.

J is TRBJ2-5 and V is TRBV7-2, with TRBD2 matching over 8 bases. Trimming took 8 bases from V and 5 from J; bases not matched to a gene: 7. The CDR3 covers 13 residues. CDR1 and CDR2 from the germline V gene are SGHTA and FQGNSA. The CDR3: CASRRTSMETQYF. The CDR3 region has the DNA TGTGCCAGCCGGCGGACTAGCATGGAGACCCAGTACTTC.

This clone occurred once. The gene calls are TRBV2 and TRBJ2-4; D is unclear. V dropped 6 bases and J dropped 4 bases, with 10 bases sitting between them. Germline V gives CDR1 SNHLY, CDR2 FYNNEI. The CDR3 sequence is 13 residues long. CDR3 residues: CASREREKNIQYF. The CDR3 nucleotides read TGTGCCAGCAGGGAGCGAGAGAAAAACATTCAGTACTTC.

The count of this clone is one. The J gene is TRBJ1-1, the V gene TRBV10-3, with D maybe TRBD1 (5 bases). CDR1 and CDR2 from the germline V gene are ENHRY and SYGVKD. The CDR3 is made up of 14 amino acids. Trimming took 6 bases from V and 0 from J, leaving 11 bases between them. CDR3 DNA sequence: TGTGCCATCAGAGAACAGGCCATGAACACTGAAGCTTTCTTT. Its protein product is CAIREQAMNTEAFF.

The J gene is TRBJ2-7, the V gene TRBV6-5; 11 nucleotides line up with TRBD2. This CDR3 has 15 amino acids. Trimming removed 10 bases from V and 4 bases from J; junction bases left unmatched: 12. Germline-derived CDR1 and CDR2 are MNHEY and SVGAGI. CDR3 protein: CATRRGSGGAYEQYF. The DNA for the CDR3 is TGTGCCACTCGACGGGGTAGCGGGGGGGCATACGAGCAGTACTTC.

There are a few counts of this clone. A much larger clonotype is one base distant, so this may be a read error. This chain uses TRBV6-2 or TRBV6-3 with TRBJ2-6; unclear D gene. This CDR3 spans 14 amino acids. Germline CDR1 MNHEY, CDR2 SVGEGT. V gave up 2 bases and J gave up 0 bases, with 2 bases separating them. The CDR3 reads CASSYSSGANVLTF. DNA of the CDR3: TGTGCCAGCAGTTACAGCTCTGGGGCCAACGTCCTGACTTTC.

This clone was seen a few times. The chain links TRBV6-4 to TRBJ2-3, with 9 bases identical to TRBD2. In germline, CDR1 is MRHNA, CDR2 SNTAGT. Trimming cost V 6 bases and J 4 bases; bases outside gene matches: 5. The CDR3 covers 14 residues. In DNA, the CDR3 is TGTGCCAGCAGCCCTAGCGGGGAGGCAGATACGCAGTATTTT. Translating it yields CASSPSGEADTQYF.

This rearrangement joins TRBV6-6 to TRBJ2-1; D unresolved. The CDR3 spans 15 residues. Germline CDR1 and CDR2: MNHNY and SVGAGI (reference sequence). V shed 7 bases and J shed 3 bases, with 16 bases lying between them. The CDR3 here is CASTLDPGFYNEQFF. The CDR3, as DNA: TGTGCCAGCACCTTAGACCCTGGATTCTACAATGAGCAGTTCTTC.

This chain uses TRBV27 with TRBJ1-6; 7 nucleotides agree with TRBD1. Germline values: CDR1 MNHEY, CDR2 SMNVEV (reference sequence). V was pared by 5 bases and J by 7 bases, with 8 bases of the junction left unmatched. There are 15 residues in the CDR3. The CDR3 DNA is TGTGCCAGCAGTCCCCGACAGGGTACGAATTCACCCCTCCACTTT. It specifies CASSPRQGTNSPLHF.

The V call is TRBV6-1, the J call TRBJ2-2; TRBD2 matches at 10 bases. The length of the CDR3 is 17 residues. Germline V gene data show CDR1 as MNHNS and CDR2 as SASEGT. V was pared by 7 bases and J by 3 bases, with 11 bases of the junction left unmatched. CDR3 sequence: CASNERLAGAYTGELFF. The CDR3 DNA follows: TGTGCCAGCAATGAGAGGCTAGCGGGGGCGTACACCGGGGAGCTGTTTTTT.

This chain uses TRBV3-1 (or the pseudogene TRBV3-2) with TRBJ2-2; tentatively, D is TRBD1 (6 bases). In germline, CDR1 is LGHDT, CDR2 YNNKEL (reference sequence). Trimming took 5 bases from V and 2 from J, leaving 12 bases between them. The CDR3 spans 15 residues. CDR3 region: CASSIRGGNTGELFF. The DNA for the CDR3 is TGTGCCAGCAGCATCCGAGGGGGTAACACCGGGGAGCTGTTTTTT.

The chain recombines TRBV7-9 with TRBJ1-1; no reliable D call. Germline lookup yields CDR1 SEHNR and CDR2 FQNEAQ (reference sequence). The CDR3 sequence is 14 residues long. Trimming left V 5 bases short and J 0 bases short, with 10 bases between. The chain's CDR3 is CASSPTLMNTEAFF. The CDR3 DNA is TGTGCCAGCAGCCCGACACTGATGAACACTGAAGCTTTCTTT.

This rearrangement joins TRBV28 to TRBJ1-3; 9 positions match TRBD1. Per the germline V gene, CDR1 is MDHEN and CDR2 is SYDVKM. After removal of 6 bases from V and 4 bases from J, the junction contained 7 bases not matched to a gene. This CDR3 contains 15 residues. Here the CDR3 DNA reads TGTGCCAGCAGCTATACAGGGGGCGTCGGAAACACCATATATTTT. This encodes CASSYTGGVGNTIYF.

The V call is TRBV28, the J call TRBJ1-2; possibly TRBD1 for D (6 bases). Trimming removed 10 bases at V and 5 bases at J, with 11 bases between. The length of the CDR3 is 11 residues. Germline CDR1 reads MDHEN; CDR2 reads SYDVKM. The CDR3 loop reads CATLTGYGYTF. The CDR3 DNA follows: TGTGCCACCTTAACAGGGTATGGCTACACCTTC.

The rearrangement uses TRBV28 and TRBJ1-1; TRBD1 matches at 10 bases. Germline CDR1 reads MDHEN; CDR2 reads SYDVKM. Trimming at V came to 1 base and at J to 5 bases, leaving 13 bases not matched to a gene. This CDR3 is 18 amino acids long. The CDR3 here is CASSLSTGTGESRTEAFF. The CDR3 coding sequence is TGTGCCAGCAGTTTATCCACCGGGACAGGGGAATCGAGAACTGAAGCTTTCTTT. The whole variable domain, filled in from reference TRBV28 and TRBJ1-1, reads DVKVTQSSRYLVKRTGEKVFLECVQDMDHENMFWYRQDPGLGLRLIYFSYDVKMKEKGDIPEGYSVSREKKERFSLILESASTNQTSMYLCASSLSTGTGESRTEAFFGQGTRLTVV.

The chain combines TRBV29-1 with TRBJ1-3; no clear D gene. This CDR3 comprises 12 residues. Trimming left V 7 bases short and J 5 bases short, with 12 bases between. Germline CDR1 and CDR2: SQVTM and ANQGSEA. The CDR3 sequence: CSGSGSRNTIYF. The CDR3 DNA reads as TGCAGCGGTTCGGGGTCAAGAAACACCATATATTTT. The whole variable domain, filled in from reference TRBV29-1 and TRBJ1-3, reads SAVISQKPSRDICQRGTSLTIQCQVDSQVTMMFWYRQQPGQSLTLIATANQGSEATYESGFVIDKFPISRPNLTFSTLTVSNMSPEDSSIYLCSGSGSRNTIYFGEGSWLTVV.

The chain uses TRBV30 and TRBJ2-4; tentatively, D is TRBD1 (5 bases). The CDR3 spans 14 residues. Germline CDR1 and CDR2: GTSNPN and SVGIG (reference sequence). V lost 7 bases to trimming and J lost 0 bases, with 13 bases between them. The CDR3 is CAFLDRLAKNIQYF. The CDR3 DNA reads TGTGCCTTTCTAGACAGATTAGCCAAAAACATTCAGTACTTC.

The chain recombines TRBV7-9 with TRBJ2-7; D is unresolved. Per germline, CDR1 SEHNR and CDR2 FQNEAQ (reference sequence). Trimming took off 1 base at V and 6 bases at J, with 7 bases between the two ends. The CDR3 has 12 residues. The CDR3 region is CASSLESSEQYF. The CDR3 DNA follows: TGTGCCAGCAGCTTAGAGTCGAGCGAGCAGTACTTC. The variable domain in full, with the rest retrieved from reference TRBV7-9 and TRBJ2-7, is DTGVSQNPRHKITKRGQNVTFRCDPISEHNRLYWYRQTLGQGPEFLTYFQNEAQLEKSRLLSDRFSAERPKGSFSTLEIQRTEQGDSAMYLCASSLESSEQYFGPGTRLTVT.

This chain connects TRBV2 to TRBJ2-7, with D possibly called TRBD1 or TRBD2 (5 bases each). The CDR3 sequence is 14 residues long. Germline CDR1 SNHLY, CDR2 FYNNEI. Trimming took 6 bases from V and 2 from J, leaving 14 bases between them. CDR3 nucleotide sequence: TGTGCCAGCAGGCCCGGGGCAGGGACCTACGAGCAGTACTTC. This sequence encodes CASRPGAGTYEQYF.